Each of the 14 T cell receptor beta chains below was sequenced from the same sample in a study of cytomegalovirus exposure and HLA in healthy donors. Vbeta (60) and Jbeta (13) primers were used in the PCR. Measured with immunoSEQ multiplex PCR; TCRdb has only the in-frame clones, and not every one. The sample consists of over 100,000 clones, around 74% of them appearing once. The sample consisted of PBMCs. Every receptor here comes from a male donor in good health and CMV-seronegative.

The chain couples TRBV28 to TRBJ2-7; 13 bases are a match to TRBD2. The CDR3 totals 16 residues. J lost 4 bases, V lost 4 bases, and 7 bases had no gene match. CDR1 MDHEN and CDR2 SYDVKM come from the germline V gene. CDR3 in DNA: TGTGCCAGCAGTTCTGGGACTAGCGGGGTCAATTACGAGCAGTACTTC. Its protein product is CASSSGTSGVNYEQYF. The full variable domain, completed using reference TRBV28 and TRBJ2-7, is DVKVTQSSRYLVKRTGEKVFLECVQDMDHENMFWYRQDPGLGLRLIYFSYDVKMKEKGDIPEGYSVSREKKERFSLILESASTNQTSMYLCASSSGTSGVNYEQYFGPGTRLTVT.

The chain has TRBV5-6 and TRBJ2-7; D perhaps matches TRBD1 (7 bases). With 1 base removed from V and 5 bases from J, the gap between germline ends came to 13 bases. Germline CDR1 and CDR2: SGHDT and YYEEEE. The CDR3 length is 14 residues. The CDR3 sequence: CASSLFQGGDEQYF. The CDR3 DNA is TGTGCCAGCAGCTTGTTCCAGGGGGGCGACGAGCAGTACTTC.

The rearrangement joins TRBV28 to TRBJ1-1, with D tentatively TRBD1 (5 bases). The CDR3 consists of 13 residues. CDR1 is MDHEN, CDR2 SYDVKM, per germline. The V gene lost 5 bases and the J gene lost 2 bases, with 9 bases spanning the gap. CDR3 bases: TGTGCCAGCAGTACACAGGTAAACACTGAAGCTTTCTTT. Its translation: CASSTQVNTEAFF.

V is TRBV19 and J is TRBJ2-3; 11 bases agree with TRBD1. This CDR3 comprises 16 residues. Trimming cost V 5 bases and J 2 bases; bases outside gene matches: 6. Germline CDR1 is LNHDA and CDR2 is SQIVND (reference sequence). The CDR3 loop is CASSPFGQGATDTQYF. The CDR3, as DNA: TGTGCCAGTAGTCCCTTTGGACAGGGGGCCACAGATACGCAGTATTTT.

J is TRBJ2-1 and V is TRBV18; a weak D match, TRBD1 (6 bases). The CDR3 is 16 amino acids. V lost 3 bases and J 1 base, leaving 13 bases between the germline ends. Germline V gene sequence: CDR1 KGHSH, CDR2 LQKENI. CDR3 sequence: CASSPGRDISYNEQFF. The CDR3 DNA reads as TGTGCCAGCTCACCCGGCAGGGACATTTCCTACAATGAGCAGTTCTTC.

This rearrangement joins TRBV28 to TRBJ2-7, with D perhaps TRBD2 (5 bases). Germline V gene data show CDR1 as MDHEN and CDR2 as SYDVKM. V was trimmed by 6 bases and J by 2 bases, leaving 11 bases between them. There are 13 residues in the CDR3. The CDR3: CASRPGTPYEQYF. The CDR3 DNA sequence: TGTGCCAGCAGGCCGGGAACCCCCTACGAGCAGTACTTC.

The chain has TRBV28 and TRBJ2-5; no firm D call. The ends were cut back, 2 bases at V and 2 bases at J, with 6 bases in the middle. CDR3 length equals 13 residues. Germline V CDR1 and CDR2: MDHEN, SYDVKM. The CDR3 region is CASSLPLQETQYF. Here the CDR3 DNA reads TGTGCCAGCAGTTTACCCCTTCAAGAGACCCAGTACTTC.

The chain is built from TRBV28 and TRBJ1-5, with D uncertain. Germline CDR1 reads MDHEN; CDR2 reads SYDVKM. The V gene lost 8 bases and the J gene lost 6 bases, with 17 bases spanning the gap. There are 14 residues in the CDR3. DNA of the CDR3: TGTGCCAGCGAGACCCGGCCCCGGGGTCAGCCCCAGCATTTT. It codes for CASETRPRGQPQHF. The full variable domain, in which reference TRBV28 and TRBJ1-5 provide the parts outside the CDR3, is DVKVTQSSRYLVKRTGEKVFLECVQDMDHENMFWYRQDPGLGLRLIYFSYDVKMKEKGDIPEGYSVSREKKERFSLILESASTNQTSMYLCASETRPRGQPQHFGDGTRLSIL.

This chain connects TRBV5-1 to TRBJ2-1; TRBD2 matches at 13 bases. Germline V gene sequence: CDR1 SGHRS, CDR2 YFSETQ. The V segment lost 3 bases and the J segment 6 bases; nucleotides outside the gene matches: 3. The length of the CDR3 is 15 residues. CDR3 in amino acids: CASSSTSGGSNEQFF. The CDR3 region has the DNA TGCGCCAGCAGCTCGACTAGCGGGGGGTCCAATGAGCAGTTCTTC.

The V call is TRBV4-1, the J call TRBJ2-1, with D uncertain. V lost 4 bases to trimming and J lost 0 bases, with 10 bases between them. Per the germline V gene, CDR1 is MGHRA and CDR2 is YSYEKL. This CDR3 is 15 amino acids long. The CDR3 sequence: CASSRSFNSYNEQFF. CDR3 in DNA: TGCGCCAGCAGCCGTAGCTTCAACTCCTACAATGAGCAGTTCTTC.

The chain is built from TRBV27 and TRBJ1-2; TRBD1 agrees at 7 bases. V trimming: 6 bases; J trimming: 2 bases; junction bases outside the gene matches: 3. There are 13 residues in the CDR3. The germline CDR1 and CDR2 sequences are MNHEY and SMNVEV (reference sequence). The CDR3 DNA sequence: TGTGCCAGCAGGACAGGGTCCAACTATGGCTACACCTTC. Translating it yields CASRTGSNYGYTF.

The rearrangement joins TRBV7-3 to TRBJ1-1; weak D call: TRBD1 (5 bases). Germline V lookup: CDR1 SGHTA, CDR2 FQGTGA. V lost 5 bases and J lost 1, with 8 bases in between. The CDR3 spans 13 residues. CDR3 coding DNA: TGTGCCAGCAGCATCACAGGGAACACTGAAGCTTTCTTT. It specifies CASSITGNTEAFF.

The rearrangement joins TRBV5-1 to TRBJ1-4; TRBD1 is a possible D gene (6 bases). Germline CDR1 is SGHRS and CDR2 is YFSETQ. This CDR3 is built from 13 residues. Trimming left V 0 bases short and J 13 bases short, with 13 bases between. For the CDR3, the DNA is TGCGCCAGCAGCTTGGCCGGGACAACTCCACTGTTTTTT. Translating it yields CASSLAGTTPLFF.

The rearrangement links TRBV9 to TRBJ2-3, with 7 bases that match TRBD2. The ends lost 0 bases at V and 0 bases at J; junction bases unmatched: 4. Looked up from germline, CDR1 is SGDLS and CDR2 is YYNGEE. This CDR3 has 16 amino acids. The CDR3 spells CASSVDPGGSTDTQYF. The CDR3 region has the DNA TGTGCCAGCAGCGTAGACCCCGGGGGGAGCACAGATACGCAGTATTTT.